This TCR beta chain was recorded in a study of cytomegalovirus exposure and HLA in healthy donors. Concerning this clone itself: Antigen specificity is unknown.

PCR was performed using 60 Vbeta and 13 Jbeta primers. The repertoire was sequenced with immunoSEQ multiplex PCR; TCRdb's copy has only in-frame clones and lacks some. The repertoire holds around 100,000 clones, with approximately 78% as singletons. Study-level results: In a later analysis, common viral pathogens appeared linked to several of the most significant clusters. Follow-up analysis later connected one missense variant in DCLRE1C with trimming of TCR beta V- and J-genes.

Each donor was healthy, and each was a bone marrow donor. This clonotype was sampled from a man aged 25-40 years in good health and CMV-seropositive. Source material: PBMCs.

The CDR3 nucleotides are TGTGCCAGCGGACAGGCATATAGCAATCAGCCCCAGCATTTT. It is translated as CASGQAYSNQPQHF. The chain carries TRBV2 and TRBJ1-5; 7 positions agree with TRBD1. Trimming cost V 8 bases and J 0 bases; bases outside gene matches: 4. Per germline, CDR1 SNHLY and CDR2 FYNNEI. CDR3 length: 14 residues.